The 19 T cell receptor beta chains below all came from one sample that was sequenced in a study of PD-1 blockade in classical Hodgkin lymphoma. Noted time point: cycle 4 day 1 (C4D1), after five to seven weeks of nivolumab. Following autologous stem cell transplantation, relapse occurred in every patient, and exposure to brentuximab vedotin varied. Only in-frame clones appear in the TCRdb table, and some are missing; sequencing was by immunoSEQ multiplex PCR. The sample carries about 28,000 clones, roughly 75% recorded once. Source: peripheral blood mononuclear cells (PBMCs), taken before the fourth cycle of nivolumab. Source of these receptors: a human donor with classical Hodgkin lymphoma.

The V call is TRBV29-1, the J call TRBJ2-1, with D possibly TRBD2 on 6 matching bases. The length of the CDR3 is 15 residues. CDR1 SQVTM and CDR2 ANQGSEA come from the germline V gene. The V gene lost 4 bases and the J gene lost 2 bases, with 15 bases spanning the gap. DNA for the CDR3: TGCAGCGTTGCGCTAGCGCGATCTACCTACAATGAGCAGTTCTTC. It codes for CSVALARSTYNEQFF.

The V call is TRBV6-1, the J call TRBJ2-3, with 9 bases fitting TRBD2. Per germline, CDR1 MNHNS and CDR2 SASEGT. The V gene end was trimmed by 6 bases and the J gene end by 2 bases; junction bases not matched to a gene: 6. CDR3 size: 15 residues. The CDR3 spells CASSPTSGNTDTQYF. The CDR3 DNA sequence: TGTGCCAGCAGCCCGACTAGCGGAAACACAGATACGCAGTATTTT.

CDR3 coding DNA: TGTGCCAGCAGCACCGGTAGTGGCTACACCTTC. Protein sequence: CASSTGSGYTF. The chain couples TRBV6-1 to TRBJ1-2; D not resolved. CDR3 size: 11 residues. V lost 6 bases and J lost 7, with 9 bases in between. Germline CDR1 is MNHNS and CDR2 is SASEGT.

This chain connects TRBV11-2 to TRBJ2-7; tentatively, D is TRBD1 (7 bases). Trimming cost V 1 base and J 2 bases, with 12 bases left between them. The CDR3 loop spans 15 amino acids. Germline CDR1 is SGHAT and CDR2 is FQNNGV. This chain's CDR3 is CASSLVGGGAYEQYF. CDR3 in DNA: TGTGCCAGCAGCTTAGTAGGAGGGGGCGCCTACGAGCAGTACTTC.

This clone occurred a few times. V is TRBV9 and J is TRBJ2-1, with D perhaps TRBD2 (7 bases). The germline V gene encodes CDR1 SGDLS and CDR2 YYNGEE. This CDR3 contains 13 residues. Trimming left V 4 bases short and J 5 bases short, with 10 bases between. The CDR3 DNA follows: TGTGCCAGCAGCTCGGGGGGCCACAATGAGCAGTTCTTC. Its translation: CASSSGGHNEQFF.

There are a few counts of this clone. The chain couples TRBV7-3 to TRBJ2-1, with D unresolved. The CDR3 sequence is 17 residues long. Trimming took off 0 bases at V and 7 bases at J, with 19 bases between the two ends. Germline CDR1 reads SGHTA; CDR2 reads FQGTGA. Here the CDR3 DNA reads TGTGCCAGCAGCTTAACGTCTCTTCGCGACGGTTTAAATGAGCAGTTCTTC. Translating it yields CASSLTSLRDGLNEQFF.

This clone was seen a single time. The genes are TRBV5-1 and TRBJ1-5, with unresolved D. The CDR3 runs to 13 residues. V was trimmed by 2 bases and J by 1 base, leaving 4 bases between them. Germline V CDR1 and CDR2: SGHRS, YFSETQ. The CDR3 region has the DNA TGCGCCAGCAGCTTATCGAGCAATCAGCCCCAGCATTTT. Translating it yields CASSLSSNQPQHF.

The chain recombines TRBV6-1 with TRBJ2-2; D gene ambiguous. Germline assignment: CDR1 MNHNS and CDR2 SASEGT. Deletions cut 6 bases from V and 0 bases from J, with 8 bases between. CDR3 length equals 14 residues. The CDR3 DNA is TGTGCCAGCAGAGTGAATGCGAACACCGGGGAGCTGTTTTTT. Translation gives CASRVNANTGELFF.

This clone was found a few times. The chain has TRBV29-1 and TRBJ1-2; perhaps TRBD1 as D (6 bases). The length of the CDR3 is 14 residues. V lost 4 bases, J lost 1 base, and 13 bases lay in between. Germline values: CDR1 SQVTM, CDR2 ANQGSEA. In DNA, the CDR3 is TGCAGCGTTGCCCCTGGGGGCTTTAACTATGGCTACACCTTC. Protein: CSVAPGGFNYGYTF.

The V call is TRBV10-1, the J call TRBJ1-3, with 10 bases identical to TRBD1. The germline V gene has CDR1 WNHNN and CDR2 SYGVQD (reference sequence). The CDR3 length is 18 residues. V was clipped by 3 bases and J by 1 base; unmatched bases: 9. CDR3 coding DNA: TGCGCCAGCAGTGATCAGACAGGGGGCTTTCTTTCTGGAAACACCATATATTTT. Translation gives CASSDQTGGFLSGNTIYF.

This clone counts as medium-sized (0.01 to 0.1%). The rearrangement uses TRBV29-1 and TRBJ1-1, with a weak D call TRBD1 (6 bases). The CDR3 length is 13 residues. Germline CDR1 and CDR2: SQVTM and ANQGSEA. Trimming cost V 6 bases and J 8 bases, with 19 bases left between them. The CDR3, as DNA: TGCAGCGTCGTACGGGACACCCAAGGCGAAGCTTTCTTT. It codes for CSVVRDTQGEAFF.

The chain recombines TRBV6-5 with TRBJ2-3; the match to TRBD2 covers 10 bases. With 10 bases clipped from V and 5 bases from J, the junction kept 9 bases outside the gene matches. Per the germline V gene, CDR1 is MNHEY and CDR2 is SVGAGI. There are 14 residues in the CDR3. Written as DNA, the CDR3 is TGTGCCATCCGGGGGAGCGGGAGGGGAGATACGCAGTATTTT. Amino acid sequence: CAIRGSGRGDTQYF.

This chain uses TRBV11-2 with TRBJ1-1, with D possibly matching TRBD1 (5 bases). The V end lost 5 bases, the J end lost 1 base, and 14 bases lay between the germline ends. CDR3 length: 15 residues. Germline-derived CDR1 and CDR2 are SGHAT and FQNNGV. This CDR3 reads CASSRAGTANTEAFF. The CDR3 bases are TGTGCCAGCAGCCGAGCCGGGACGGCGAACACTGAAGCTTTCTTT.

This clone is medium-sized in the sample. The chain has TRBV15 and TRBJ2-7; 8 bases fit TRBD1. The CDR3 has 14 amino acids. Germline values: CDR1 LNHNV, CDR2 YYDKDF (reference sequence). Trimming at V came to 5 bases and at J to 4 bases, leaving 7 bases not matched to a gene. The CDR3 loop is CATSPWTGQYEQYF. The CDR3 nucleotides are TGTGCCACCAGCCCATGGACAGGGCAGTACGAGCAGTACTTC.

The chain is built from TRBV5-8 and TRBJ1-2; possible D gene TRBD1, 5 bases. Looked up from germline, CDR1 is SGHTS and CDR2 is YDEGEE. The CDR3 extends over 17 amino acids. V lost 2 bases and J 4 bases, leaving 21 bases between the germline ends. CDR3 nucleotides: TGTGCCAGCAGCTTAGTAGGGGCTCGTTTTGGGAGCTATGGCTACACCTTC. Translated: CASSLVGARFGSYGYTF.

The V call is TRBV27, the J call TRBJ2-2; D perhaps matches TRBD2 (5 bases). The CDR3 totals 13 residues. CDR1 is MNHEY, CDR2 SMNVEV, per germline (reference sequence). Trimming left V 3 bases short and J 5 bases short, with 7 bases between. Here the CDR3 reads CASSLSGTGELFF. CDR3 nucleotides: TGTGCCAGCAGTTTGAGCGGAACCGGGGAGCTGTTTTTT.

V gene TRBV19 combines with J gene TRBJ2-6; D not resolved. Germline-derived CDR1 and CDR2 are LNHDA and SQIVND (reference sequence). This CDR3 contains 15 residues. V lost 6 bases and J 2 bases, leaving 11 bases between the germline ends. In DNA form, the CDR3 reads TGTGCCAGTAGCCAGCGCGGTGCTGGGGCCAACGTCCTGACTTTC. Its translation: CASSQRGAGANVLTF.

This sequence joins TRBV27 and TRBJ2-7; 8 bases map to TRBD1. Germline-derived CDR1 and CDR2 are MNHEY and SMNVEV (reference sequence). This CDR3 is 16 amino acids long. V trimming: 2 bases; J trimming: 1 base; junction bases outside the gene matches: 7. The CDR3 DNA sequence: TGTGCCAGCAGTTTAGGAGCAGGGGGCTTTTCCTACGAGCAGTACTTC. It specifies CASSLGAGGFSYEQYF.

The CDR3 region is CAWGQGVPSAQYF. Written as DNA, the CDR3 is TGTGCCTGGGGACAGGGGGTCCCTTCGGCCCAGTACTTC. The genes are TRBV30 and TRBJ2-5; 10 bases match TRBD1. This CDR3 is built from 13 residues. Germline V gene sequence: CDR1 GTSNPN, CDR2 SVGIG (reference sequence). V shed 5 bases and J 9 bases; nucleotides not matched to a gene: 9.